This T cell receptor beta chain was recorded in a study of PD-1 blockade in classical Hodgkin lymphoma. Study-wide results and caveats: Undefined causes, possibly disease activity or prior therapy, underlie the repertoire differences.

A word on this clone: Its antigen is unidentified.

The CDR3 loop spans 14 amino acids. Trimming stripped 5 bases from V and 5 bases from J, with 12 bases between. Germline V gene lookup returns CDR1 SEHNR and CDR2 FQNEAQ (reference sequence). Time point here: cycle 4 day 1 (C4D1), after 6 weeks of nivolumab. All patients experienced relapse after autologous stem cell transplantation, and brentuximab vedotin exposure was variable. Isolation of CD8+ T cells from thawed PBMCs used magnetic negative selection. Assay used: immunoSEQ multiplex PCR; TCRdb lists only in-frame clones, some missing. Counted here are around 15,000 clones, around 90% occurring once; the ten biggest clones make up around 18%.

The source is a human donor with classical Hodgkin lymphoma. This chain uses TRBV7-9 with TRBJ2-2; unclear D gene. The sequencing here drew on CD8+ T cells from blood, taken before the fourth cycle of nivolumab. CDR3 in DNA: TGTGCCAGCAGCCCGCCCCTAGGGACCGGGGAGCTGTTTTTT. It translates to CASSPPLGTGELFF.